A selection of T cell receptor beta chains follows, all from one sample in a study of blood T cell repertoires in COVID-19. The data were produced by immunoSEQ multiplex PCR, yet TCRdb's version contains in-frame clones alone and is incomplete. The sample has fewer than 100,000 clones; just under 90% are singletons. Sequenced input: peripheral blood. The source of these receptors is a human donor in a cohort sampled during active COVID-19. The CDR3 runs from the conserved cysteine through the conserved F or W. The D gene is left open where the match is weak. Size values are once, few and many counts, or a class for expanded clones, and some rows have none.

J: TRBJ1-1; D: NA; size: NA; V: TRBV7-3; DNA: TGTGCCAGCAGCTTATTTATGAACACTGAAGCTTTCTTT; CDR3: CASSLFMNTEAFF
J: TRBJ1-1; D: NA; size: once; V: TRBV9; DNA: TGTGCCAGCAGCGTAGCTCCGTCGGGGATCGGGAACACTGAAGCTTTCTTT; CDR3: CASSVAPSGIGNTEAFF
J: TRBJ1-3; D: NA; size: once; V: TRBV9; DNA: TGTGCCAGCAGCGTTCAAATCGGACGGACCAGCGGGAACACCATATATTTT; CDR3: CASSVQIGRTSGNTIYF
J: TRBJ1-2; D: TRBD1; size: NA; V: TRBV30; DNA: TGTGCCTGGAGTACTCACAGGGGGCTAAACTATGGCTACACCTTC; CDR3: CAWSTHRGLNYGYTF
J: TRBJ2-5; D: TRBD1; size: NA; V: TRBV4-1; DNA: TGCGCCAGCAGCCAAGCCCGACGGACAGGGGGCCAAAGGACCCAGTACTTC; CDR3: CASSQARRTGGQRTQYF
J: TRBJ2-1; D: TRBD2; size: NA; V: TRBV6-2/TRBV6-3; DNA: TGTGCCAGCAGTTCACCGACTAGCGGGGGGCCTCCCCTTTACAATGAGCAGTTCTTC; CDR3: CASSSPTSGGPPLYNEQFF
J: TRBJ1-4; D: NA; size: NA; V: TRBV6-2/TRBV6-3; DNA: TGTGCCAGCAGTCGGACAGCAACTAATGAAAAACTGTTTTTT; CDR3: CASSRTATNEKLFF
J: TRBJ2-7; D: TRBD2; size: NA; V: TRBV7-3; DNA: TGTGCCAGCAGCATGGGACTAGCGGGACCCTACGAGCAGTACTTC; CDR3: CASSMGLAGPYEQYF
J: TRBJ2-6; D: TRBD2; size: once; V: TRBV18; DNA: TGTGCCAGCTCACCAAGACTAGCGGGAGCTGGGGCCAACGTCCTGACTTTC; CDR3: CASSPRLAGAGANVLTF
J: TRBJ1-1; D: NA; size: NA; V: TRBV27; DNA: TGTGCCAGCAGTGCTCGGGGGGGGAGGTCTGAAGCTTTCTTT; CDR3: CASSARGGRSEAFF
J: TRBJ2-3; D: NA; size: once; V: TRBV7-2; DNA: TGTGCCAGCAGCTTACTAAATACGCAGTATTTT; CDR3: CASSLLNTQYF
J: TRBJ2-1; D: NA; size: NA; V: TRBV3-1/TRBV3-2; DNA: TGTGCCAGCAGCCAAGGGGCGGGGGGGCCTCAGGGGGCGGACCAGTTCTTC; CDR3: CASSQGAGGPQGADQFF
J: TRBJ1-5; D: NA; size: NA; V: TRBV3-1/TRBV3-2; DNA: TGTGCCAGCAGCCAAGGTTATAGCAATCAGCCCCAGCATTTT; CDR3: CASSQGYSNQPQHF
J: TRBJ2-2; D: TRBD1; size: NA; V: TRBV5-1; DNA: TGCGCCAGCAGCCCCAATTTACAGGGGTCCGGGGAGCTGTTTTTT; CDR3: CASSPNLQGSGELFF